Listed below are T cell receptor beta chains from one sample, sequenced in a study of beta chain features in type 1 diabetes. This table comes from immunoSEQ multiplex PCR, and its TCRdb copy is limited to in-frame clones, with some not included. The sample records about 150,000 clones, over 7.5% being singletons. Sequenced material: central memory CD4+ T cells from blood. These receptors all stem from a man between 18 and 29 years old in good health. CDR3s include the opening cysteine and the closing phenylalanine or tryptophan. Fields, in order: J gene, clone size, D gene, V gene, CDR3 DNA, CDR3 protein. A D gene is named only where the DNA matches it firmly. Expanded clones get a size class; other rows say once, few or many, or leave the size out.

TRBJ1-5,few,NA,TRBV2,TGTGCCAGCATCCGCGGTTACAATCAGCCCCAGCATTTT,CASIRGYNQPQHF
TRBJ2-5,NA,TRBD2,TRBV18,TGTGCCAGCTCACCACCTAGCGGGGGGGCAGAGACCCAGTACTTC,CASSPPSGGAETQYF
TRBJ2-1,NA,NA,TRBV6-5,TGTGCCAGCAGGGCAGGGGTGGGTTACAATGAGCAGTTCTTC,CASRAGVGYNEQFF
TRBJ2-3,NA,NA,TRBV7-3,TGTGCCAGCAGCCAGAACGCGGGGCGCACAGATACGCAGTATTTT,CASSQNAGRTDTQYF
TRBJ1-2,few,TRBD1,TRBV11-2,TGTGCCAGCAGCCCGGTGAGGGGGCAAAGGGATGGCTACACCTTC,CASSPVRGQRDGYTF
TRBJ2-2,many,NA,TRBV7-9,TGTGCCAGCAGCTCAGCGAACACCGGGGAGCTGTTTTTT,CASSSANTGELFF
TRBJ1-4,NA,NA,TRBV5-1,TGCGCCAGCAGCTTGGAGCAGCGCCAAGGGGGTGAAAAACTGTTTTTT,CASSLEQRQGGEKLFF
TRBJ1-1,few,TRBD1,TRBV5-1,TGCGCCAGCAGCTCTACCGGGACAGGGTCGAACACTGAAGCTTTCTTT,CASSSTGTGSNTEAFF
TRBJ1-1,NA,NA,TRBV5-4,TGTGCCAGCAGCTTGGGAGTAACGGGGGGGGCTGGCATAAACACTGAAGCTTTCTTT,CASSLGVTGGAGINTEAFF
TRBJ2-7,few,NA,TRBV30,TGTGCCTGGACTCGCGGGACGGCCACCTACGAGCAGTACTTC,CAWTRGTATYEQYF
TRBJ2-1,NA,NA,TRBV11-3,TGTGCCAGCAGCCACCCACAGGGGGACTATAGCAATGAGCAGTTCTTC,CASSHPQGDYSNEQFF
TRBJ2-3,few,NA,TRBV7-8,TGTGCCAGCAGCCAGTACACAGATACGCAGTATTTT,CASSQYTDTQYF
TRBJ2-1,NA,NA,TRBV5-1,TGCGCCAGCAGCTTTGGACAGTACAATGAGCAGTTCTTC,CASSFGQYNEQFF
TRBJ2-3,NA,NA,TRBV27,TGTGCCAGCAGTTTATATCCGACTAGCACAGATACGCAGTATTTT,CASSLYPTSTDTQYF
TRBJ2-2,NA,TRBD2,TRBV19,TGTGCCAGTACTAACACGGGAGGGTCCGGGGAGCTGTTTTTT,CASTNTGGSGELFF
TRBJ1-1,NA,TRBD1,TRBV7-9,TGTGCCAGCAGCTTACTGCGGACAGGGGGAACTGAAGCTTTCTTT,CASSLLRTGGTEAFF
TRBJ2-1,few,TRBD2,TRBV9,TGTGCCAGCAGCCAGGGACTAGAAAAGAATGAGCAGTTCTTC,CASSQGLEKNEQFF
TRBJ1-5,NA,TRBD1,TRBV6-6,TGTGCCAGCAGTTACTCCGGACAGGGTTATCGGCCCCAGCATTTT,CASSYSGQGYRPQHF
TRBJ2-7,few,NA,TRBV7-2,TGTGCCAGCAAGTCCGGGTTAAGCTCCTACGAGCAGTACTTC,CASKSGLSSYEQYF
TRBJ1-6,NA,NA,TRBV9,TGTGCCAGCAGCGTAGGGGTCAGGGATCAATCACCCCTCCACTTT,CASSVGVRDQSPLHF
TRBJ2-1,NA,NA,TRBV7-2,TGTGCCAGCAGCCAGATGGTGAATGAGCAGTTCTTC,CASSQMVNEQFF
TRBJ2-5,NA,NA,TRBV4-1,TGCGCCAGCAGCCAAGGCCCGGGACTGGAGCAAGAGACCCAGTACTTC,CASSQGPGLEQETQYF
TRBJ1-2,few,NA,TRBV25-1,TGTGCCAGCAGTGAAGGGGGGGGAGGGGCTCAGAGCTACACCTTC,CASSEGGGGAQSYTF
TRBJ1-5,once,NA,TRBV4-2,TGTGCCAGCAGCCTTGAAGGGGGAAATAGCAATCAGCCCCAGCATTTT,CASSLEGGNSNQPQHF
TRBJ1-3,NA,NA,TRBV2,TGTGCCAGCGGCGGACCCGGGGTCTCTGGAAACACCATATATTTT,CASGGPGVSGNTIYF
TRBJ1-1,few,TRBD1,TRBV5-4,TGTGCCAGCAGCCTGGGCGGGACAGGGCGGTTGGGAGCTTTCTTT,CASSLGGTGRLGAFF
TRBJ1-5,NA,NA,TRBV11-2,TGTGCCAGCAGCTTAGACAGGAACAATCAGCCCCAGCATTTT,CASSLDRNNQPQHF
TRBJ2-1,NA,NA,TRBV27,TGTGCCAGCAGTTTTAGACAGACCTCAACTTCCTACAATGAGCAGTTCTTC,CASSFRQTSTSYNEQFF
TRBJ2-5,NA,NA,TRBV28,TGTGCCAGCAGTCCCCCCGGGACTTTTTTTCGACAGCAGTACTTC,CASSPPGTFFRQQYF
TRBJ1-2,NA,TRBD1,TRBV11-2,TGTGCCAGCAGCTTAGATGCGGGACAGGGAGGCGTCTATGGCTACACCTTC,CASSLDAGQGGVYGYTF
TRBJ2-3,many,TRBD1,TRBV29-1,TGCAGCGTGATCGCTGACAGGGACGGGGAAGATACGCAGTATTTT,CSVIADRDGEDTQYF
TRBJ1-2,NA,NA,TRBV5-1,TGCGCCAGCAGCTTGGGTGAGCTTCGTAGAGGCTACACCTTC,CASSLGELRRGYTF
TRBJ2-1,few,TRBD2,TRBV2,TGTGCCAGCAATCCCACTAGCGGGGACTTAAATGAGCAGTTCTTC,CASNPTSGDLNEQFF
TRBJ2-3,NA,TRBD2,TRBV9,TGTGCCAGCAGCGTTACTAGCGTCCCCGCAGATACGCAGTATTTT,CASSVTSVPADTQYF
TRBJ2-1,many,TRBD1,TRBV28,TGTGCCAGCAGCACCGGGACAGGCTACTACAATGAGCAGTTCTTC,CASSTGTGYYNEQFF
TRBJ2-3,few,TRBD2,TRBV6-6,TGTGCCAGCAGTTACATTGCGGGAGGTTCAGATACGCAGTATTTT,CASSYIAGGSDTQYF
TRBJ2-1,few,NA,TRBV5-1,TGCGCCAGCAGCTTGGGTGTAGCTTACAATGAGCAGTTCTTC,CASSLGVAYNEQFF
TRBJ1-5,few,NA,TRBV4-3,TGCGCCAGCAGTACAGGTTTTGGCAATCAGCCCCAGCATTTT,CASSTGFGNQPQHF
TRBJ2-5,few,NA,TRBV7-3,TGTGCCAGCAGCTTAGGGCTAGCTGTGGAAGAGACCCAGTACTTC,CASSLGLAVEETQYF
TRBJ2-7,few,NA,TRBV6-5,TGTGCCAGCAGCAGGGTGTACGAGCAGTACTTC,CASSRVYEQYF
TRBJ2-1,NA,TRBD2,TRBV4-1,TGCGCCAGCAGCCTGACTAGCGGGAGGATTGGCGAGCAGTTCTTC,CASSLTSGRIGEQFF